One and the same sample provided the 30 T cell receptor beta chains below, sequenced in a study of blood T cell repertoires in COVID-19. The repertoire was sequenced with immunoSEQ multiplex PCR; TCRdb's copy has only in-frame clones and lacks some. The sample lists fewer than 350,000 clones, 85% occurring once. The specimen was PBMCs or T cells enriched from blood (not recorded which). These receptor sequences come from a woman aged 25 to 45 who had been exposed to COVID-19.

This clone was seen a handful of times. The chain couples TRBV6-2 or TRBV6-3 to TRBJ1-2; 7 nucleotides align to TRBD1. The CDR3 sequence is 14 residues long. J was trimmed by 4 bases and V by 2 bases; bases with no gene match: 4. CDR1 is MNHEY, CDR2 SVGEGT, per germline. This CDR3 is CASSYAGTAYGYTF. The CDR3 nucleotides are TGTGCCAGCAGTTACGCCGGGACAGCCTATGGCTACACCTTC.

The chain links TRBV5-1 to TRBJ2-7; TRBD2 matches at 8 bases. The CDR3 is 18 amino acids. J gave up 5 bases and V 2 bases, and 18 bases lay outside the gene matches. CDR1 and CDR2 (germline): SGHRS, YFSETQ. CDR3 residues: CASSFLRSGRSSMHEQYF. The CDR3, as DNA: TGCGCCAGCAGCTTTCTGCGGAGCGGGAGATCCAGTATGCACGAGCAGTACTTC. Looking up the rest from reference TRBV5-1 and TRBJ2-7 gives the full variable domain: KAGVTQTPRYLIKTRGQQVTLSCSPISGHRSVSWYQQTPGQGLQFLFEYFSETQRNKGNFPGRFSGRQFSNSRSEMNVSTLELGDSALYLCASSFLRSGRSSMHEQYFGPGTRLTVT.

The chain carries TRBV6-5 and TRBJ1-1, with D tentatively TRBD1 (5 bases). Germline assignment: CDR1 MNHEY and CDR2 SVGAGI. The germline V and J ends were trimmed by 7 bases and 4 bases, with 13 bases remaining between them. The CDR3 totals 13 residues. CDR3 bases: TGTGCCAGCAAGCCGGGGGTTGGCACTGAAGCTTTCTTT. Its protein product is CASKPGVGTEAFF.

The chain couples TRBV2 to TRBJ2-3; 8 nucleotides align to TRBD1. After removal of 6 bases from V and 2 bases from J, the junction contained 7 bases not matched to a gene. CDR1 is SNHLY, CDR2 FYNNEI, per germline. This CDR3 region has 15 residues. In DNA form, the CDR3 reads TGTGCCAGCAGGGGTCAGGACAGGGACACAGATACGCAGTATTTT. This sequence encodes CASRGQDRDTDTQYF.

The genes are TRBV2 and TRBJ2-2, with 12 bases that match TRBD2. The germline CDR1 and CDR2 sequences are SNHLY and FYNNEI. This CDR3 comprises 15 residues. J was trimmed by 5 bases and V by 4 bases; bases with no gene match: 2. This CDR3 reads CASSALAGGTGELFF. CDR3 DNA: TGTGCCAGCAGTGCCCTAGCGGGAGGGACCGGGGAGCTGTTTTTT.

The J gene is TRBJ2-5, the V gene TRBV7-8; D not resolved. Trimming cost V 3 bases and J 3 bases, with 8 bases left between them. CDR1 is SGHVS and CDR2 is FQNEAQ in the germline V gene. The CDR3 runs to 13 residues. The CDR3 nucleotides are TGTGCCAGCAGCTTTGCAGGTGAAGAGACCCAGTACTTC. Protein sequence: CASSFAGEETQYF.

CDR3: CASSSTGGRTDTQYF. DNA for the CDR3: TGTGCCAGCAGTTCGACAGGGGGCCGCACAGATACGCAGTATTTT. The chain links TRBV28 to TRBJ2-3; 10 nucleotides match TRBD1. V was clipped by 4 bases and J by 1 base; unmatched bases: 2. The CDR3 length is 15 residues. The germline gives CDR1 MDHEN, CDR2 SYDVKM.

CDR3: CASNSRPNTEAFF. CDR3 in DNA: TGTGCCAGCAATTCGCGGCCGAACACTGAAGCTTTCTTT. The rearrangement joins TRBV3-1 (or the pseudogene TRBV3-2) to TRBJ1-1; no clear D gene. This CDR3 region has 13 residues. The V and J ends lost 7 bases and 1 base respectively, with 10 bases between them. Germline V gene sequence: CDR1 LGHDT, CDR2 YNNKEL (reference sequence).

This clone was found a few times. The chain recombines TRBV5-1 with TRBJ1-2, with TRBD1 matching 8 bases. CDR1 and CDR2 from the germline V gene are SGHRS and YFSETQ. There are 15 residues in the CDR3. J lost 1 base, V lost 4 bases, and 6 bases had no gene match. CDR3 loop: CASSPRGLFNYGYTF. CDR3 sequence (DNA): TGCGCCAGCAGCCCCAGGGGGCTATTTAACTATGGCTACACCTTC. Supplemented by reference TRBV5-1 and TRBJ1-2, the full variable domain reads KAGVTQTPRYLIKTRGQQVTLSCSPISGHRSVSWYQQTPGQGLQFLFEYFSETQRNKGNFPGRFSGRQFSNSRSEMNVSTLELGDSALYLCASSPRGLFNYGYTFGSGTRLTVV.

CDR3 DNA: TGTGCCACCAGTGATTTGAGGCAGGGGGATTACGAGCAGTACTTC. Residues: CATSDLRQGDYEQYF. This chain connects TRBV24-1 to TRBJ2-7; 7 nucleotides match TRBD1. J gave up 4 bases and V 0 bases, and 5 bases lay outside the gene matches. Germline V CDR1 and CDR2: KGHDR, SFDVKD. The CDR3 is 15 residues long.

The chain combines TRBV28 with TRBJ2-1, with 9 bases identical to TRBD1. CDR1 MDHEN and CDR2 SYDVKM come from the germline V gene. The CDR3 loop spans 15 amino acids. V trimming: 3 bases; J trimming: 9 bases; junction bases outside the gene matches: 9. In DNA form, the CDR3 reads TGTGCCAGCAGTTTCTTAGAGACAGGGGGAGGTGAGCAGTTCTTC. It codes for CASSFLETGGGEQFF. The whole variable domain, remainder taken from reference TRBV28 and TRBJ2-1, is DVKVTQSSRYLVKRTGEKVFLECVQDMDHENMFWYRQDPGLGLRLIYFSYDVKMKEKGDIPEGYSVSREKKERFSLILESASTNQTSMYLCASSFLETGGGEQFFGPGTRLTVL.

This chain links TRBV28 with TRBJ2-2; 7 nucleotides match TRBD1. Germline V gene sequence: CDR1 MDHEN, CDR2 SYDVKM. V gave up 3 bases and J gave up 6 bases; unmatched junction bases: 7. The CDR3 runs 15 residues. CDR3 region: CASSFPGGVSGELFF. The CDR3 region has the DNA TGTGCCAGCAGTTTCCCAGGGGGAGTCTCCGGGGAGCTGTTTTTT.

This clone was picked up a small number of times. The chain carries TRBV7-9 and TRBJ2-5; no reliable D call. The CDR3 covers 15 residues. Per germline, CDR1 SEHNR and CDR2 FQNEAQ (reference sequence). Trimming stripped 7 bases from V and 2 bases from J, with 17 bases between. The CDR3 DNA sequence: TGTGCCAGCACGGACGCAGGAACCAATCAAGAGACCCAGTACTTC. Translating gives CASTDAGTNQETQYF.

V and J are TRBV6-1 and TRBJ1-2; tentatively, D is TRBD1 (5 bases). V was shortened by 2 bases and J by 7 bases, with 11 bases between the two germline ends. Germline loops: CDR1 MNHNS, CDR2 SASEGT. The CDR3 consists of 13 residues. CDR3 amino acids: CASSEWGGRGYTF. CDR3 bases: TGTGCCAGCAGTGAATGGGGCGGCCGTGGCTACACCTTC.

The rearrangement uses TRBV30 and TRBJ2-5; weak D call: TRBD2 (6 bases). Germline-derived CDR1 and CDR2 are GTSNPN and SVGIG (reference sequence). This CDR3 region has 12 residues. The germline V and J ends were trimmed by 1 base and 5 bases, with 8 bases remaining between them. The CDR3 DNA reads TGTGCCTGGAGTGAGGAGGGGGAGACCCAGTACTTC. Its protein product is CAWSEEGETQYF.

By proportion, this clone is medium-sized. The chain employs TRBV5-4 and TRBJ2-1, with D maybe TRBD2 (6 bases). The CDR3 has 14 residues. With 0 bases removed from V and 5 bases from J, the gap between germline ends came to 9 bases. The germline V gene encodes CDR1 SGHNT and CDR2 YYREEE (reference sequence). CDR3 region: CASSLELADNEQFF. The CDR3 DNA reads TGTGCCAGCAGCTTGGAACTAGCAGACAATGAGCAGTTCTTC.

This chain connects TRBV28 to TRBJ1-1; no firm D call. The germline V gene has CDR1 MDHEN and CDR2 SYDVKM. This CDR3 region has 20 residues. Trimming removed 2 bases from V and 0 bases from J, with 25 bases in between. The CDR3 nucleotides are TGTGCCAGCAGTTTACTTACCCCCTCGCTCCGGGATTTAATGAACACTGAAGCTTTCTTT. The encoded protein is CASSLLTPSLRDLMNTEAFF.

The CDR3 loop reads CASSLMTDSNTEAFF. CDR3 DNA sequence: TGCGCCAGCAGCCTGATGACAGATTCGAACACTGAAGCTTTCTTT. The rearrangement joins TRBV5-1 to TRBJ1-1, with a tentative D call TRBD1 (5 bases). The length of the CDR3 is 15 residues. The V and J ends lost 4 bases and 1 base respectively, with 14 bases between them. From germline, CDR1 is SGHRS and CDR2 YFSETQ.

The J gene is TRBJ1-5, the V gene TRBV29-1; D gene uncertain. Germline lookup yields CDR1 SQVTM and CDR2 ANQGSEA. There are 12 residues in the CDR3. Between the trimmed V and J ends, which lost 4 bases and 3 bases, there was a span of 7 bases. The CDR3 sequence is CSVAVNNQPQHF. The CDR3 DNA follows: TGCAGCGTTGCAGTTAACAATCAGCCCCAGCATTTT.

The V gene is TRBV9, the J gene TRBJ1-2; TRBD1 agrees at 7 bases. The J segment lost 8 bases and the V segment lost 5 bases, leaving 9 bases of the junction unmatched. The CDR3 has 13 amino acids. Germline V lookup: CDR1 SGDLS, CDR2 YYNGEE. The CDR3 reads CASREQGGRGYTF. Here the CDR3 DNA reads TGTGCCAGCAGGGAACAAGGGGGCAGGGGCTACACCTTC.

V usage is TRBV6-5 and J usage is TRBJ1-5, with D uncertain. V lost 7 bases and J 5 bases, leaving 18 bases between the germline ends. Germline values: CDR1 MNHEY, CDR2 SVGAGI. CDR3 size: 15 residues. CDR3 nucleotides: TGTGCCAGCAAGCCCCGACCCCAAGGAGATCAGCCCCAGCATTTT. This codes for CASKPRPQGDQPQHF.

A single count supports this clone. This chain links TRBV7-9 with TRBJ1-6, with a weak D call TRBD1 (5 bases). V lost 4 bases, J lost 10 bases, and 11 bases lay in between. The CDR3 runs to 13 residues. Germline CDR1 reads SEHNR; CDR2 reads FQNEAQ (reference sequence). The CDR3 nucleotides read TGTGCCAGCAGCTCTTCGGGGGAATCACCCCTCCACTTT. Its protein product is CASSSSGESPLHF.

V usage is TRBV5-1 and J usage is TRBJ2-1; 7 bases are shared with TRBD2. This CDR3 has 13 amino acids. After removal of 4 bases from V and 14 bases from J, the junction contained 12 bases not matched to a gene. Germline CDR1 is SGHRS and CDR2 is YFSETQ. The CDR3 sequence is CASSPGGQGGEFF. The DNA of the CDR3 is TGCGCCAGCAGCCCTGGGGGTCAGGGAGGGGAGTTCTTC. Full variable domain (outside the CDR3, taken from reference TRBV5-1 and TRBJ2-1): KAGVTQTPRYLIKTRGQQVTLSCSPISGHRSVSWYQQTPGQGLQFLFEYFSETQRNKGNFPGRFSGRQFSNSRSEMNVSTLELGDSALYLCASSPGGQGGEFFGPGTRLTVL.

The chain has TRBV11-3 and TRBJ2-3, with D possibly TRBD1 on 5 matching bases. The CDR3 runs to 15 residues. V was shortened by 2 bases and J by 2 bases, with 11 bases between the two germline ends. Germline V gives CDR1 SGHNT, CDR2 YENEEA. The CDR3 region has the DNA TGTGCCAGCAGCTTAAATCTGGGGCCCACAGATACGCAGTATTTT. It encodes CASSLNLGPTDTQYF.

The chain combines TRBV6-1 with TRBJ1-1, with D perhaps TRBD1 (6 bases). The CDR3 covers 13 residues. The germline CDR1 and CDR2 sequences are MNHNS and SASEGT. V was trimmed by 3 bases and J by 4 bases, leaving 9 bases between them. Here the CDR3 DNA reads TGTGCCAGCAGTGAGATGGGGGCCACTGAAGCTTTCTTT. Translated, it gives CASSEMGATEAFF.

The chain is built from TRBV3-1 (or the pseudogene TRBV3-2) and TRBJ1-5; the D is unclear. V lost 4 bases to trimming and J lost 1 base, with 11 bases between them. This CDR3 has 15 amino acids. Germline CDR1 and CDR2: LGHDT and YNNKEL (reference sequence). CDR3 sequence reads: CASSRGSGSNQPQHF. The CDR3 DNA reads as TGTGCCAGCAGCCGAGGGTCAGGCAGCAATCAGCCCCAGCATTTT.

The J gene is TRBJ2-1, the V gene TRBV6-1; 10 bases fit TRBD2. This CDR3 spans 14 amino acids. The germline CDR1 and CDR2 sequences are MNHNS and SASEGT. The junction had 5 bases not matched to a gene; V was cut back by 2 bases and J by 10 bases. Here the CDR3 reads CASSELAGAAEQFF. The CDR3 DNA reads TGTGCCAGCAGTGAACTAGCGGGGGCTGCCGAGCAGTTCTTC.

The chain employs TRBV27 and TRBJ1-1, with a weak D call TRBD1 (5 bases). Germline V lookup: CDR1 MNHEY, CDR2 SMNVEV (reference sequence). V was shortened by 6 bases and J by 0 bases, with 8 bases between the two germline ends. The CDR3 totals 13 residues. The CDR3 reads CASSPGLNTEAFF. The CDR3 DNA reads TGTGCCAGCAGCCCAGGGTTGAACACTGAAGCTTTCTTT.

V usage is TRBV11-2 and J usage is TRBJ1-4, with a tentative D call TRBD1 (6 bases). The CDR3 spans 14 residues. V was trimmed by 6 bases and J by 4 bases, leaving 12 bases between them. Germline V CDR1 and CDR2: SGHAT, FQNNGV. In DNA form, the CDR3 reads TGTGCCAGCAGTAACAGGGTAGTTAATGAAAAACTGTTTTTT. Translated, it gives CASSNRVVNEKLFF.

The gene calls are TRBV6-1 and TRBJ1-3; D not resolved. Germline lookup yields CDR1 MNHNS and CDR2 SASEGT. The CDR3 is 15 amino acids. Trimming cost V 2 bases and J 0 bases, with 8 bases left between them. DNA for the CDR3: TGTGCCAGCAGTGAAACGGAGGGCTCTGGAAACACCATATATTTT. Translating it yields CASSETEGSGNTIYF.